The T cell receptor (beta chain) described here comes from a study of T cell responses to AZD1222 COVID-19 vaccine (dated by TCRdb to about 2021). Turning to the overall study: TCR sequencing covered roughly 230 trial participants: roughly 200 given two doses of AZD1222 and about 26 given two doses of MenACWY control vaccine. Enrollment into the trials was organized by age into subgroups of 18-55, 56-69 and 70-plus years, and those subgroups contained about 160, 30 and 59 TCR-sequenced participants, respectively.

What the work shows at the level of the full study, not this receptor alone: No day 14 peak-response samples were available, so repertoires were characterized only after the peak T cell response. After two AZD1222 doses, spike-specific TCR breadth and depth were significantly higher than at day 0 and than in MenACWY recipients. CD4 TCRs associated with the vaccine covered the entire spike protein, and the dominant responses were in regions 160-218 and 743-854. Only a handful of AZD1222 recipients were SARS-CoV-2 seropositive at baseline, limiting conclusions about previously exposed vaccinees. Reportedly, close to half of the unique spike-specific TCRs recognized epitopes lying outside the regions that are mutated in the B.1.351 and B.1.1.7 variants. Participants were mostly white British, with more females than males. The authors suggested clonal diversity may have been underestimated. The 56-69-year group was small, and its depth increase did not reach significance, likely because of low power.

CDR1 and CDR2, looked up from the germline V gene, are KGHSH and LQKENI. The CDR3 measures 14 amino acids from cysteine to phenylalanine. The read is trimmed to its CDR3 DNA, 42 bases read in frame from base 1. V is shortened by 3 bases, J by 10 bases, and the region joining them spans 13 bases. The CDR3 regions of human TCRbeta chains were analyzed by immunosequencing. The paper's data handling went like this. TCRs in the repertoires were matched against a reference library of SARS-CoV-2-specific TCRs that had been generated with the MIRA antigen-specificity platform. Breadth was defined as the fraction of unique TCRs that were SARS-CoV-2-associated. Depth was defined as the fraction of total T cells that were SARS-CoV-2-associated. Each spike-specific TCR was assigned to its reactive spike region and to a CD4 or CD8 class using the MIRA data. Log10-transformed breadth and depth values were compared by one-way ANOVA with Sidak's multiple comparisons tests. The clones in this table, taken by TCRdb from immuneACCESS, are in-frame only. Not every clone is retained; where verified, under half of the shortfall comes from an unresolved V gene, and the cause of the rest is unknown. V and J calls and clone size are those listed in that table; D and trimming were worked out from the DNA. The sample table records tens of thousands of clones; roughly nine tenths of these occur just once. The top ten clones comprise around 5.8% of the sample.

According to the study, the label for this sample's time point signals: about 28 days (+/-7) after the second vaccine dose. AZD1222 recipients whose second dose came at about 4 weeks and those whose second dose came at about 12 weeks were combined into one group, since spike-specific TCR depth and breadth did not differ between the two schedules. Vaccinee samples were obtained from the UK trials COV001 and COV002, which included a single-blind randomized controlled phase 2/3 trial of AZD1222 (ChAdOx1 nCoV-19) in healthy adults. Trial participant PBMC samples were collected at day 0 and day 28 after the second dose for TCRbeta chain sequencing. Details on this clone: Its antigen has not been determined. No base quality values were provided; no much bigger clone lies one nucleotide off.

This specimen consisted of peripheral blood, obtained 28 days after the second AZD1222 dose. The clonotype comes from an adult who received the AZD1222 COVID-19 vaccine. Recombination joined TRBV18 with TRBJ1-6, and possibly TRBD1, on 6 matching bases. The DNA is TGTGCCAGCTCACCGGGACAAGGAGAGTCACCCCTCCACTTT. Translated, it reads CASSPGQGESPLHF.